This T cell receptor beta chain was captured by sequencing in a study of T cells in tuberculosis. There are a few counts of this clone. CDR3 length: 11 amino acids. Deletions cut 1 base from V and 7 bases from J, with 2 bases between. Germline assignment: CDR1 SGHTA and CDR2 FQGNSA. TCRdb's copy holds only in-frame clones and misses some; the assay was immunoSEQ multiplex PCR. Of more than 40,000 clones listed, approximately 94% were seen once; the top ten hold around 1.9%. On average roughly 90,000 T cells per donor were immunosequenced. Sequenced input: PBMCs. This receptor was taken from a donor aged 10 to 29 with latent tuberculosis or without tuberculosis infection. Some clones in this sample may be carry-over from other donors' samples. V and J are TRBV7-2 and TRBJ2-1, with unresolved D. Written as DNA, the CDR3 is TGTGCCAGCAGCTTAGTAAATGAGCAGTTCTTC. Translation: CASSLVNEQFF.